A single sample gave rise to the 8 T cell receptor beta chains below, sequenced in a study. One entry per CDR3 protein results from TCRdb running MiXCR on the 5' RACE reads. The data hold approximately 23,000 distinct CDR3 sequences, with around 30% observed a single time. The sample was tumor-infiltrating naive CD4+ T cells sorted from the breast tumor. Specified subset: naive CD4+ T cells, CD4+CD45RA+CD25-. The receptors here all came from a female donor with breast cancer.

The CDR3 loop reads CASTHDWPTDTQYF. In nucleotides, the CDR3 is TGTGCCAGCACCCACGACTGGCCCACAGATACGCAGTATTTT. The V gene is TRBV6-2 or TRBV6-3, the J gene TRBJ2-3, with D unresolved. The CDR3 covers 14 residues. V lost 7 bases and J lost 2, with 13 bases in between. Germline assignment: CDR1 MNHEY and CDR2 SVGEGT.

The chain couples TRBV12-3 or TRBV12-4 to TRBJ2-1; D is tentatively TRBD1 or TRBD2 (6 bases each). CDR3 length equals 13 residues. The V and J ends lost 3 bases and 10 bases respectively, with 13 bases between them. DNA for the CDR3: TGTGCCAGCAGTTTGTCCGGGGGCTTAGAGCAGTTCTTC. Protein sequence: CASSLSGGLEQFF.

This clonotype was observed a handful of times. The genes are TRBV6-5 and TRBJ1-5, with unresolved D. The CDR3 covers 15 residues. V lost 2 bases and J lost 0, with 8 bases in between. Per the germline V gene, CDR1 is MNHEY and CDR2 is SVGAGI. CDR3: CASSYLADSNQPQHF. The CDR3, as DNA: TGTGCCAGCAGTTACCTCGCCGATAGCAATCAGCCCCAGCATTTT.

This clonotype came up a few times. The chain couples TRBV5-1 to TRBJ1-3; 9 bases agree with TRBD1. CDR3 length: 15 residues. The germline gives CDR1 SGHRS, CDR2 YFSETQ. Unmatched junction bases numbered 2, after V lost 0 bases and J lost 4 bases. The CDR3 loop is CASSLDRGRGNTIYF. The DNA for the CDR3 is TGCGCCAGCAGCTTGGACAGGGGGCGCGGAAACACCATATATTTT.

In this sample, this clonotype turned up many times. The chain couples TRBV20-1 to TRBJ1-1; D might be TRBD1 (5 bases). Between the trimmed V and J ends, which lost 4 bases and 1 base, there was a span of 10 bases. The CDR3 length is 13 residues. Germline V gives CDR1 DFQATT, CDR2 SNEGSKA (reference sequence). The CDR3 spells CSATPDRNTEAFF. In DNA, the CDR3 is TGCAGTGCTACTCCCGACAGGAACACTGAAGCTTTCTTT.

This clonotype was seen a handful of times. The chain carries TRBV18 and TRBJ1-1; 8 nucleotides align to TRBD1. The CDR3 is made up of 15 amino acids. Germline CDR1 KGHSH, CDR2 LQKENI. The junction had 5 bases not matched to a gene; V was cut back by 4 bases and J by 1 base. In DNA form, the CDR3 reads TGTGCCAGCTCACAAGGACAGGGAACGAACACTGAAGCTTTCTTT. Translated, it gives CASSQGQGTNTEAFF. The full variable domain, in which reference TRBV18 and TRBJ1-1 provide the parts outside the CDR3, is NAGVMQNPRHLVRRRGQEARLRCSPMKGHSHVYWYRQLPEEGLKFMVYLQKENIIDESGMPKERFSAEFPKEGPSILRIQQVVRGDSAAYFCASSQGQGTNTEAFFGQGTRLTVV.

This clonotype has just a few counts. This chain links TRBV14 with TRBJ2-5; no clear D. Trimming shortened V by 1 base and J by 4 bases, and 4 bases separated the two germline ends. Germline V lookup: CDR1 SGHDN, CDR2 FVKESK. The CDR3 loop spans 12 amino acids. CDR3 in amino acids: CASSQVSETQYF. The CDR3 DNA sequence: TGTGCCAGCAGCCAAGTATCAGAGACCCAGTACTTC.

The DNA of the CDR3 is TGTGCCAGCAGCGCTATTGGTGCGGGCTATGGCTACACCTTC. This gives the protein CASSAIGAGYGYTF. V usage is TRBV6-2 or TRBV6-3 and J usage is TRBJ1-2; no definite D call. This CDR3 spans 14 amino acids. The ends were cut back, 6 bases at V and 4 bases at J, with 15 bases in the middle. Germline-derived CDR1 and CDR2 are MNHEY and SVGEGT.